This T cell receptor beta chain was profiled in a study of cytomegalovirus exposure and HLA in healthy donors. Broader study findings: High sensitivity and specificity were reportedly achieved when the classifier diagnosed cytomegalovirus status. A later analysis appeared to link common viral pathogens to several of the most significant clusters.

This clone was observed a handful of times. Its antigen is not known. CDR1 is SQVTM and CDR2 is ANQGSEA in the germline V gene. This CDR3 has 14 amino acids. The V segment lost 6 bases and the J segment 0 bases; nucleotides outside the gene matches: 6. With 60 Vbeta and 13 Jbeta primers, the PCR was carried out. Using immunoSEQ multiplex PCR, the repertoire was profiled, and TCRdb retains in-frame clones only, with some absent. The sample includes about 200,000 clones, more than 65% seen only once; the top ten take about 1.7%. The sample comprised PBMCs. This TCR was sampled from a middle-aged man in good health and CMV-seronegative. The chain recombines TRBV29-1 with TRBJ2-3; 7 bases match TRBD1. The CDR3 spells CSVPGTASTDTQYF. CDR3 sequence (DNA): TGCAGCGTCCCTGGGACAGCTAGCACAGATACGCAGTATTTT.